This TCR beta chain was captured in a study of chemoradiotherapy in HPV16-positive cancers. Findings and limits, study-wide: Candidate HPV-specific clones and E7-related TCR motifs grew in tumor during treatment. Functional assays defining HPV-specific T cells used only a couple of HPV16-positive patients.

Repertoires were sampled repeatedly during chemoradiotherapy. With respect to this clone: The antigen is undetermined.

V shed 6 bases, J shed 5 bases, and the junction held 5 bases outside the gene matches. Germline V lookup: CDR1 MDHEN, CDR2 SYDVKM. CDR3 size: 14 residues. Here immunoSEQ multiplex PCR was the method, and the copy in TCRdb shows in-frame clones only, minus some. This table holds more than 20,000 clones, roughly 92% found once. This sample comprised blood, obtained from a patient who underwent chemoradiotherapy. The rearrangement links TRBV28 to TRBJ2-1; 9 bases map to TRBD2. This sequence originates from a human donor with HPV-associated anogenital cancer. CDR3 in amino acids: CASRWTSDHNEQFF. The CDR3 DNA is TGTGCCAGCAGGTGGACTAGCGACCACAATGAGCAGTTCTTC.